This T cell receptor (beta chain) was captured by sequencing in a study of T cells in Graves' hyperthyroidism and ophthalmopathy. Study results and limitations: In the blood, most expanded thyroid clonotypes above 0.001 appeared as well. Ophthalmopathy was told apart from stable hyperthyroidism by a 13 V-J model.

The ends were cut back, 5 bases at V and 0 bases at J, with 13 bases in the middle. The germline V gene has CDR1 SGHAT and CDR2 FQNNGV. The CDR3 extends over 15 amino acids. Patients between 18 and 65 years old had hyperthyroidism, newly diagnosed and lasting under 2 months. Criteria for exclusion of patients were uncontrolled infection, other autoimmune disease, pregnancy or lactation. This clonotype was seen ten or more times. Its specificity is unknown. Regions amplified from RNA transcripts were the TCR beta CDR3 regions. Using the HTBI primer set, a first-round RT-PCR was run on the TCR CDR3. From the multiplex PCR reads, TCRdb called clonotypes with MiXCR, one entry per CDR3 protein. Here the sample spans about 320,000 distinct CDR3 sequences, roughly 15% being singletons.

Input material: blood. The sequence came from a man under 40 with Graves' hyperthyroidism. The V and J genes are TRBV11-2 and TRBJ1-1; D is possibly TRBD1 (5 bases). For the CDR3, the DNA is TGTGCCAGCAGCGCCGCCGCAGGGATGAACACTGAAGCTTTCTTT. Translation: CASSAAAGMNTEAFF.